A single sample is the source of the 26 T cell receptor beta chains below, sequenced in a study of T-cell memory formation after mild COVID-19. TCRdb reprocessed the 5' RACE reads via MiXCR and lists one record per CDR3 protein. This sample has about 280,000 distinct CDR3 sequences, with approximately 8% found just once. What was sequenced was PBMCs or a T cell subset sorted from them (not recorded which). Receptors originate from a man between 18 and 29 years old who had mild COVID-19 (a few samples of this study predate the infection). Cell type and time point are not known.

There are a few counts of this clonotype. The V gene is TRBV12-3 or TRBV12-4, the J gene TRBJ2-3; 9 bases fit TRBD2. The V gene end was trimmed by 5 bases and the J gene end by 1 base; junction bases not matched to a gene: 4. The CDR3 runs 15 residues. The CDR3 sequence: CASSDERGGTDTQYF. The CDR3 DNA sequence: TGTGCCAGCAGTGACGAGCGGGGGGGCACAGATACGCAGTATTTT.

This clonotype was picked up many times. The chain employs TRBV4-3 and TRBJ2-7; no clear D gene. V was shortened by 3 bases and J by 3 bases, with 15 bases between the two germline ends. Looked up from germline, CDR1 is LGHNA and CDR2 is YSLEER. The CDR3 runs 15 residues. CDR3 in DNA: TGCGCCAGCAGCCAGGCCAGCACCTCCTACTACGAGCAGTACTTC. Translation gives CASSQASTSYYEQYF.

This clonotype has at least ten counts. V usage is TRBV24-1 and J usage is TRBJ2-1; 7 bases match TRBD2. Losses at the gene ends were 3 bases for V and 8 bases for J; bases not matched to a gene: 9. The V gene's germline CDR1 is KGHDR and CDR2 SFDVKD. This CDR3 comprises 15 residues. CDR3 in amino acids: CATSDPGGSVDEQFF. The CDR3 nucleotides are TGTGCCACCAGTGATCCCGGGGGGTCCGTCGATGAGCAGTTCTTC.

The chain uses TRBV12-3 or TRBV12-4 and TRBJ1-3; TRBD1 aligns across 7 bases. V lost 8 bases and J lost 8; bases outside the gene matches: 12. The CDR3 spans 14 residues. CDR3 in amino acids: CASGNRGGGDTIYF. CDR3 DNA: TGTGCCAGCGGTAACAGGGGTGGAGGGGACACCATATATTTT.

This clonotype was seen many times. This chain joins TRBV10-3 and TRBJ2-1, with 9 bases aligning to TRBD2. The CDR3 runs to 18 residues. V trimming: 0 bases; J trimming: 6 bases; junction bases outside the gene matches: 12. Germline CDR1 and CDR2: ENHRY and SYGVKD. The CDR3 reads CAISESIYSGGNRNEQFF. CDR3 nucleotides: TGTGCCATCAGTGAGTCCATTTATAGCGGGGGAAATCGCAATGAGCAGTTCTTC.

This clonotype was seen ten or more times. The chain is built from TRBV9 and TRBJ2-3; D remains ambiguous. The CDR3 is 13 amino acids. Germline V CDR1 and CDR2: SGDLS, YYNGEE. With 0 bases removed from V and 10 bases from J, the gap between germline ends came to 12 bases. In nucleotides, the CDR3 is TGTGCCAGCAGCGTAGGAGTAGGGTTTGCGCAGTATTTT. Amino acids: CASSVGVGFAQYF.

The chain combines TRBV28 with TRBJ2-3; D gene ambiguous. This CDR3 has 12 amino acids. Germline V gene sequence: CDR1 MDHEN, CDR2 SYDVKM. V was trimmed by 3 bases and J by 5 bases, leaving 6 bases between them. CDR3 loop: CASSLGKDTQYF. The CDR3 DNA reads TGTGCCAGCAGTTTGGGGAAAGATACGCAGTATTTT.

V and J are TRBV5-6 and TRBJ1-2; D is unresolved. Germline V lookup: CDR1 SGHDT, CDR2 YYEEEE. Trimming shortened V by 2 bases and J by 5 bases, and 13 bases separated the two germline ends. The CDR3 runs to 14 residues. CDR3 sequence: CASSLPRVRYGYTF. In nucleotides, the CDR3 is TGTGCCAGCAGCTTACCCCGGGTGCGGTATGGCTACACCTTC.

This clonotype appeared many times. The chain recombines TRBV20-1 with TRBJ2-7; the D is unclear. V lost 6 bases and J lost 7, with 13 bases in between. CDR1 is DFQATT and CDR2 is SNEGSKA in the germline V gene (reference sequence). The CDR3 loop spans 11 amino acids. The CDR3 sequence: CSAHWGWEQYV. CDR3 bases: TGCAGTGCACATTGGGGTTGGGAGCAGTACGTC.

The table lists this clonotype with many counts. The chain combines TRBV10-3 with TRBJ1-5; TRBD1 might be the D (6 bases). The CDR3 runs to 14 residues. Germline CDR1 reads ENHRY; CDR2 reads SYGVKD. The germline V and J ends were trimmed by 1 base and 4 bases, with 8 bases remaining between them. CDR3: CAISELQGNQPQHF. In nucleotides, the CDR3 is TGTGCCATCAGTGAGTTGCAGGGGAATCAGCCCCAGCATTTT.

This clonotype occurred a few times. J is TRBJ1-1 and V is TRBV6-2 or TRBV6-3, with D hard to call. Trimming left V 6 bases short and J 9 bases short, with 11 bases between. Germline values: CDR1 MNHEY, CDR2 SVGEGT. The CDR3 length is 11 residues. CDR3 coding DNA: TGTGCCAGCAGGGACGGTTCGAAAGCTTTCTTT. This translates into CASRDGSKAFF.

This clonotype was counted only a few times. The chain combines TRBV12-3 or TRBV12-4 with TRBJ1-1; D gene ambiguous. There are 14 residues in the CDR3. Trimming pared 5 bases from V and 1 base from J, leaving 11 bases between. For the CDR3, the DNA is TGTGCCAGCAGTCTAATCCGGGGGAACACTGAAGCTTTCTTT. This codes for CASSLIRGNTEAFF.

J is TRBJ2-7 and V is TRBV7-2; D gene ambiguous. V shed 1 base and J shed 1 base, with 5 bases lying between them. Germline V gene sequence: CDR1 SGHTA, CDR2 FQGNSA. CDR3 size: 13 residues. CDR3 loop: CASSLGRSYEQYV. Here the CDR3 DNA reads TGTGCCAGCAGCTTAGGACGTTCCTACGAGCAGTACGTC.

This clonotype came up a few times. The CDR3 bases are TGTGCCAGCAGCAAACTCGGGAATGAGCAGTTCTTC. This encodes CASSKLGNEQFF. V and J are TRBV7-8 and TRBJ2-1; D remains unclear. V gave up 5 bases and J gave up 7 bases, with 9 bases separating them. The CDR3 consists of 12 residues. Per germline, CDR1 SGHVS and CDR2 FQNEAQ.

This clonotype was counted ten times or more. This rearrangement joins TRBV2 to TRBJ2-7, with a tentative D call TRBD2 (7 bases). Trimming shortened V by 8 bases and J by 2 bases, and 22 bases separated the two germline ends. This CDR3 comprises 16 residues. Per germline, CDR1 SNHLY and CDR2 FYNNEI. CDR3 protein: CASQTAGRGQTYEQYF. As DNA, the CDR3 is TGTGCCAGCCAGACGGCGGGGCGGGGGCAAACCTACGAGCAGTACTTC.

This chain joins TRBV11-2 and TRBJ2-1; D not certain. The CDR3 consists of 15 residues. Per the germline V gene, CDR1 is SGHAT and CDR2 is FQNNGV. The ends were cut back, 0 bases at V and 8 bases at J, with 14 bases in the middle. CDR3 region: CASSLDLTSRDEQFF. The CDR3 DNA is TGTGCCAGCAGCTTAGATTTAACCTCCCGGGATGAGCAGTTCTTC.

Here the CDR3 reads CASRVRTGSSYNSPLHF. The CDR3 nucleotides read TGTGCCAGCAGGGTTCGGACAGGGAGCTCCTATAATTCACCCCTCCACTTT. The gene calls are TRBV2 and TRBJ1-6; 8 positions agree with TRBD1. CDR1 SNHLY and CDR2 FYNNEI come from the germline V gene. Germline trimming cut 6 bases from V and 0 bases from J; bases unmatched to any gene: 7. The CDR3 runs to 17 residues.

J is TRBJ1-2 and V is TRBV6-5; possible D gene TRBD1, 5 bases. With 0 bases removed from V and 2 bases from J, the gap between germline ends came to 16 bases. The germline V gene encodes CDR1 MNHEY and CDR2 SVGAGI. CDR3 length: 17 residues. CDR3 coding DNA: TGTGCCAGCAGTTACTCGAGGGTAGGACGGGGGAACTATGGCTACACCTTC. Translated: CASSYSRVGRGNYGYTF.

This clonotype was found a few times. CDR3 coding DNA: TGTGCCAGCAGTCTACAGCGGACTAGCACAGATACGCAGTATTTT. This sequence encodes CASSLQRTSTDTQYF. This chain joins TRBV27 and TRBJ2-3, with D possibly being TRBD2 (5 bases). Germline CDR1 reads MNHEY; CDR2 reads SMNVEV (reference sequence). The CDR3 length is 15 residues. V lost 5 bases and J lost 0, with 12 bases in between.

This clonotype turned up a few times. The chain is built from TRBV15 and TRBJ1-2; D might be TRBD1 (5 bases). The CDR3 totals 15 residues. Trimming pared 1 base from V and 6 bases from J, leaving 15 bases between. Germline V gene data show CDR1 as LNHNV and CDR2 as YYDKDF (reference sequence). CDR3 protein: CATSRGGQPGHGYTF. Here the CDR3 DNA reads TGTGCCACCAGCAGAGGTGGCCAGCCAGGGCATGGCTACACCTTC.

This clonotype was seen only a few times. J is TRBJ2-1 and V is TRBV29-1; TRBD2 matches 9 bases. V dropped 3 bases and J dropped 3; count of bases not matched to a gene: 9. Per the germline V gene, CDR1 is SQVTM and CDR2 is ANQGSEA. The CDR3 is 16 amino acids. CDR3 nucleotide sequence: TGCAGCGTTGATCGTGCGCGGGGGGGAGGCTACAATGAGCAGTTCTTC. Amino acids: CSVDRARGGGYNEQFF.

V and J are TRBV5-1 and TRBJ2-2; D remains unclear. The CDR3 consists of 13 residues. Trimming shortened V by 4 bases and J by 7 bases, and 11 bases separated the two germline ends. Germline V lookup: CDR1 SGHRS, CDR2 YFSETQ. In DNA, the CDR3 is TGCGCCAGCAGCCTGGAAGTAGTCGGGGAGCTGTTTTTT. It translates to CASSLEVVGELFF.

The chain combines TRBV15 with TRBJ2-5; 11 bases fit TRBD2. The CDR3 is made up of 14 amino acids. CDR1 LNHNV and CDR2 YYDKDF come from the germline V gene (reference sequence). The V gene end was trimmed by 8 bases and the J gene end by 2 bases; junction bases not matched to a gene: 4. CDR3 protein: CATGTSGGQETQYF. In DNA, the CDR3 is TGTGCCACCGGGACTAGCGGTGGACAAGAGACCCAGTACTTC.

This clonotype was counted at least ten times. The V call is TRBV5-1, the J call TRBJ2-7, with 8 bases identical to TRBD1. V was clipped by 7 bases and J by 2 bases; unmatched bases: 5. CDR3 length equals 13 residues. In germline, CDR1 is SGHRS, CDR2 YFSETQ. The CDR3 DNA follows: TGCGCCAGCGGACAGGGCTCAACCTACGAGCAGTACTTC. It is translated as CASGQGSTYEQYF.

This clonotype was seen ten or more times. The gene calls are TRBV6-4 and TRBJ2-1, with D uncertain. This CDR3 region has 14 residues. The ends were cut back, 3 bases at V and 4 bases at J, with 10 bases in the middle. Germline V gene lookup returns CDR1 MRHNA and CDR2 SNTAGT. The CDR3 is CASSETVDYNEQFF. Here the CDR3 DNA reads TGTGCCAGCAGTGAAACAGTAGATTACAATGAGCAGTTCTTC.

This clonotype was seen a few times. The chain carries TRBV5-1 and TRBJ2-1; TRBD2 might be the D (5 bases). Trimming shortened V by 0 bases and J by 13 bases, and 14 bases separated the two germline ends. The CDR3 totals 13 residues. Germline loops: CDR1 SGHRS, CDR2 YFSETQ. The CDR3 protein is CASSLEAGVGQFF. The DNA of the CDR3 is TGCGCCAGCAGCTTGGAGGCGGGTGTGGGCCAGTTCTTC.